This T cell receptor beta chain originates from a study of shared clonotypes between healthy human individuals. About this clone itself: The antigen is not known.

Evenly divided among several immunoSEQ plates was the genomic DNA of each subset. Produced via immunoSEQ multiplex PCR; TCRdb's table is partial and in-frame only. The sample has a few million clones; 93% are singletons. Study outcomes and limitations: A reduction in generation probabilities was seen for non-shared clonotypes relative to those shared by all four donors. Generally, estimated richness proved larger in naive subsets than it did in memory subsets.

CD45RO-negative, CCR7-selected cells formed the naive CD8 fraction, which excluded terminally differentiated effector memory CD45RA+ cells. Every donor, a Caucasian adult, lived in Nashville, Tennessee. The sample consisted of naive CD8+ T cells from PBMCs. The clonotype was recovered from a man in his late teens or twenties in good health. Some clones in this sample may be carry-over from other donors' samples.

The CDR3: CASSKSRSLYQPQHF. In DNA, the CDR3 is TGTGCCAGCAGCAAATCCAGGAGTCTTTATCAGCCCCAGCATTTT. The chain joins TRBV7-8 to TRBJ1-5; D gene unclear. This CDR3 is built from 15 residues. Trimming cost V 5 bases and J 5 bases, with 16 bases left between them. The germline V gene encodes CDR1 SGHVS and CDR2 FQNEAQ. Based on the CDR3 plus reference TRBV7-8 and TRBJ1-5, the full variable domain is GAGVSQSPRYKVAKRGQDVALRCDPISGHVSLFWYQQALGQGPEFLTYFQNEAQLDKSGLPSDRFFAERPEGSVSTLKIQRTQQEDSAVYLCASSKSRSLYQPQHFGDGTRLSIL.